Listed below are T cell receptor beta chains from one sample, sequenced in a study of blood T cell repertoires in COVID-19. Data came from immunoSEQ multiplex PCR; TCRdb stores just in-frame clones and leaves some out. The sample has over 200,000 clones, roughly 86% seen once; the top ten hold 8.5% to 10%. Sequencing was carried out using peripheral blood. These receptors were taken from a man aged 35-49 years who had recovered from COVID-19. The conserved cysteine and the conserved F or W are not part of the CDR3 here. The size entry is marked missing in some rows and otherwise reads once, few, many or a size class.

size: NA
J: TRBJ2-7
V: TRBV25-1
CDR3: ASSEWQRDEQY

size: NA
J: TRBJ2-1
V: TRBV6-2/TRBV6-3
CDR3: ASSYSTSGSGGEQF

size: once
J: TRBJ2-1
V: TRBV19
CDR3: ASSITRTGAGEQF

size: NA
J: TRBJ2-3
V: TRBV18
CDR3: ASSPAGSGENTQY

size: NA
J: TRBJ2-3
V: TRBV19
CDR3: ASRWGGRTDTQY

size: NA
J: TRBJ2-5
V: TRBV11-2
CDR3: ASSLGDRGRGETQY

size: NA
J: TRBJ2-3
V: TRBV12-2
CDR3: ASRLAQIPWREEPNTQY

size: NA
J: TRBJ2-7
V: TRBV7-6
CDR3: ASSLGDTLTYEQY

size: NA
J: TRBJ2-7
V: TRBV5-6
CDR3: ASTQPTSGPSYEQY

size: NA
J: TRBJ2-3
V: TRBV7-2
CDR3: ASSSGSGPTDTQY

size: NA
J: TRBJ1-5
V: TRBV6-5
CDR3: ASRTGEPQH

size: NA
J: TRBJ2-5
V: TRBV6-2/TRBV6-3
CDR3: ASCPQASSGSRWGKTQY

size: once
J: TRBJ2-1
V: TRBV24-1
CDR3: ATSSGLNEQF

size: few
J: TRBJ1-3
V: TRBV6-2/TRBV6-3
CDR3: ASSSMDRASGNTIY

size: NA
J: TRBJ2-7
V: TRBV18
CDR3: ASSPGHLTSTYEQY

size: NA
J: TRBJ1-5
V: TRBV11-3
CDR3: ASSRPTGGQNQPQH

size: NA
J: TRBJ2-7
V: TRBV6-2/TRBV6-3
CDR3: ASSALAGGPYEQY

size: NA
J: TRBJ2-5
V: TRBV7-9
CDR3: ASSPTTGHIRETQY

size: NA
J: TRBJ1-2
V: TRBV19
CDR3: ASRTGTYGYT

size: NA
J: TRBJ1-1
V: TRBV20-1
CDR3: SAPRVTEAF

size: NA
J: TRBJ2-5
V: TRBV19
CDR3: ASSTWTSGLQETQY

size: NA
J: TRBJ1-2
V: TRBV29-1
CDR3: SVDKNYGYT

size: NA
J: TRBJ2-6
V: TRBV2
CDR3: ASGGLGANVLT

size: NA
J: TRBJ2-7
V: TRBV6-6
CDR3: ASSPPRDSYEQY

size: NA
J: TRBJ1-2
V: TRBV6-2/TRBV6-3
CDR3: ASSYSGQINYGYT

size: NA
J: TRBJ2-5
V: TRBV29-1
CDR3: SVGEAALETQY

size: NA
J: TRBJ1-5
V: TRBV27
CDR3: ASSSSTTDSNQPQH

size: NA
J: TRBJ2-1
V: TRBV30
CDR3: AWSIDLTHETGGYNEQF

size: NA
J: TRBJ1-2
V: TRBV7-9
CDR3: ASSSGGSGYGYT

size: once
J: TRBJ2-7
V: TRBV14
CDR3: ASSLRQGKNSYEQY

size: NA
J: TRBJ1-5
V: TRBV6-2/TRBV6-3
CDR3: ASSYRGSNQPQH

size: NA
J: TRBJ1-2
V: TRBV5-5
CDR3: ASSNGGGYT

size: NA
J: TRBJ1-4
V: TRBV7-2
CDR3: ASSLGRGRNEKLF

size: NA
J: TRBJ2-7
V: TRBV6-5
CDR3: ASSSGLAAYEQY

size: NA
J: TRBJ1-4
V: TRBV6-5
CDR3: ASSYQGNEKLF

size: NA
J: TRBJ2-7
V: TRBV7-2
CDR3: ASSLTGWEQY

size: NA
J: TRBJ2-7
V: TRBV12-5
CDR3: ASGPADGSSYEQY

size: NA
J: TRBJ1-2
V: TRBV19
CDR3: ASSLRQGDYGYT

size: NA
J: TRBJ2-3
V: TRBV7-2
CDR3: ASSLQETSGQY

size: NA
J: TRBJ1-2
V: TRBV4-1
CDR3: ASSADRGSYT

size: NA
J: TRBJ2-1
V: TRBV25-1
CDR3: ASSKSGGGNYNEQF

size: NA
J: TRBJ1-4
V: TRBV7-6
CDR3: ASSIRHLGGEKLF

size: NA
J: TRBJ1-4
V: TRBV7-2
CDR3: ASSPGQGGEKLF

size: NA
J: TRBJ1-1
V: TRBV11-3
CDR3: ASSLAGGTNTEAF

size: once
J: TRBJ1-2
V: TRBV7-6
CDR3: ASSLEGKGAGFGGYT

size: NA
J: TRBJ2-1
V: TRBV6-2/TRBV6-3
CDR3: ASSRLAREQF

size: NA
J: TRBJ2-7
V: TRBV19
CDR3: ASSPPPPGGTSYEQY

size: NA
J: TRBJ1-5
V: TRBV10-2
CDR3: ASRAGVGGHQPQH

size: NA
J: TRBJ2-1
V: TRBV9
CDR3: ASSVVALGRGEQF

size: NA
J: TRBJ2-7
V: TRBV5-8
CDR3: ASSLNRVGEQY

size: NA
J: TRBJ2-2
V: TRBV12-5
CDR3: ASGLDRALFITGELF

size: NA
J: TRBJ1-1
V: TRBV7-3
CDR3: ASSKGAANTEAF

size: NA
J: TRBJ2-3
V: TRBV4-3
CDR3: ASSQDLGLTYTQY